This entry concerns a single T cell receptor beta chain. The study recruited people aged roughly 18 to 100 years across more than 20 US areas. These data are taken from a study of blood T cell repertoires in COVID-19. Assay used: immunoSEQ multiplex PCR; TCRdb lists only in-frame clones, some missing. This table has about 310,000 clones, around 91% appearing once. Deletions cut 9 bases from V and 4 bases from J, with 12 bases between. Per germline, CDR1 SEHNR and CDR2 FQNEAQ (reference sequence). The CDR3 length is 12 residues. This chain joins TRBV7-9 and TRBJ1-2; D unclear. The sequencing input was PBMCs or T cells enriched from blood (not recorded which). This TCR came from a woman in her thirties or forties who had recovered from COVID-19. CDR3 in DNA: TGTGCCAGTCTTGGCGGACTCTATGGCTACACCTTC. The encoded protein is CASLGGLYGYTF.